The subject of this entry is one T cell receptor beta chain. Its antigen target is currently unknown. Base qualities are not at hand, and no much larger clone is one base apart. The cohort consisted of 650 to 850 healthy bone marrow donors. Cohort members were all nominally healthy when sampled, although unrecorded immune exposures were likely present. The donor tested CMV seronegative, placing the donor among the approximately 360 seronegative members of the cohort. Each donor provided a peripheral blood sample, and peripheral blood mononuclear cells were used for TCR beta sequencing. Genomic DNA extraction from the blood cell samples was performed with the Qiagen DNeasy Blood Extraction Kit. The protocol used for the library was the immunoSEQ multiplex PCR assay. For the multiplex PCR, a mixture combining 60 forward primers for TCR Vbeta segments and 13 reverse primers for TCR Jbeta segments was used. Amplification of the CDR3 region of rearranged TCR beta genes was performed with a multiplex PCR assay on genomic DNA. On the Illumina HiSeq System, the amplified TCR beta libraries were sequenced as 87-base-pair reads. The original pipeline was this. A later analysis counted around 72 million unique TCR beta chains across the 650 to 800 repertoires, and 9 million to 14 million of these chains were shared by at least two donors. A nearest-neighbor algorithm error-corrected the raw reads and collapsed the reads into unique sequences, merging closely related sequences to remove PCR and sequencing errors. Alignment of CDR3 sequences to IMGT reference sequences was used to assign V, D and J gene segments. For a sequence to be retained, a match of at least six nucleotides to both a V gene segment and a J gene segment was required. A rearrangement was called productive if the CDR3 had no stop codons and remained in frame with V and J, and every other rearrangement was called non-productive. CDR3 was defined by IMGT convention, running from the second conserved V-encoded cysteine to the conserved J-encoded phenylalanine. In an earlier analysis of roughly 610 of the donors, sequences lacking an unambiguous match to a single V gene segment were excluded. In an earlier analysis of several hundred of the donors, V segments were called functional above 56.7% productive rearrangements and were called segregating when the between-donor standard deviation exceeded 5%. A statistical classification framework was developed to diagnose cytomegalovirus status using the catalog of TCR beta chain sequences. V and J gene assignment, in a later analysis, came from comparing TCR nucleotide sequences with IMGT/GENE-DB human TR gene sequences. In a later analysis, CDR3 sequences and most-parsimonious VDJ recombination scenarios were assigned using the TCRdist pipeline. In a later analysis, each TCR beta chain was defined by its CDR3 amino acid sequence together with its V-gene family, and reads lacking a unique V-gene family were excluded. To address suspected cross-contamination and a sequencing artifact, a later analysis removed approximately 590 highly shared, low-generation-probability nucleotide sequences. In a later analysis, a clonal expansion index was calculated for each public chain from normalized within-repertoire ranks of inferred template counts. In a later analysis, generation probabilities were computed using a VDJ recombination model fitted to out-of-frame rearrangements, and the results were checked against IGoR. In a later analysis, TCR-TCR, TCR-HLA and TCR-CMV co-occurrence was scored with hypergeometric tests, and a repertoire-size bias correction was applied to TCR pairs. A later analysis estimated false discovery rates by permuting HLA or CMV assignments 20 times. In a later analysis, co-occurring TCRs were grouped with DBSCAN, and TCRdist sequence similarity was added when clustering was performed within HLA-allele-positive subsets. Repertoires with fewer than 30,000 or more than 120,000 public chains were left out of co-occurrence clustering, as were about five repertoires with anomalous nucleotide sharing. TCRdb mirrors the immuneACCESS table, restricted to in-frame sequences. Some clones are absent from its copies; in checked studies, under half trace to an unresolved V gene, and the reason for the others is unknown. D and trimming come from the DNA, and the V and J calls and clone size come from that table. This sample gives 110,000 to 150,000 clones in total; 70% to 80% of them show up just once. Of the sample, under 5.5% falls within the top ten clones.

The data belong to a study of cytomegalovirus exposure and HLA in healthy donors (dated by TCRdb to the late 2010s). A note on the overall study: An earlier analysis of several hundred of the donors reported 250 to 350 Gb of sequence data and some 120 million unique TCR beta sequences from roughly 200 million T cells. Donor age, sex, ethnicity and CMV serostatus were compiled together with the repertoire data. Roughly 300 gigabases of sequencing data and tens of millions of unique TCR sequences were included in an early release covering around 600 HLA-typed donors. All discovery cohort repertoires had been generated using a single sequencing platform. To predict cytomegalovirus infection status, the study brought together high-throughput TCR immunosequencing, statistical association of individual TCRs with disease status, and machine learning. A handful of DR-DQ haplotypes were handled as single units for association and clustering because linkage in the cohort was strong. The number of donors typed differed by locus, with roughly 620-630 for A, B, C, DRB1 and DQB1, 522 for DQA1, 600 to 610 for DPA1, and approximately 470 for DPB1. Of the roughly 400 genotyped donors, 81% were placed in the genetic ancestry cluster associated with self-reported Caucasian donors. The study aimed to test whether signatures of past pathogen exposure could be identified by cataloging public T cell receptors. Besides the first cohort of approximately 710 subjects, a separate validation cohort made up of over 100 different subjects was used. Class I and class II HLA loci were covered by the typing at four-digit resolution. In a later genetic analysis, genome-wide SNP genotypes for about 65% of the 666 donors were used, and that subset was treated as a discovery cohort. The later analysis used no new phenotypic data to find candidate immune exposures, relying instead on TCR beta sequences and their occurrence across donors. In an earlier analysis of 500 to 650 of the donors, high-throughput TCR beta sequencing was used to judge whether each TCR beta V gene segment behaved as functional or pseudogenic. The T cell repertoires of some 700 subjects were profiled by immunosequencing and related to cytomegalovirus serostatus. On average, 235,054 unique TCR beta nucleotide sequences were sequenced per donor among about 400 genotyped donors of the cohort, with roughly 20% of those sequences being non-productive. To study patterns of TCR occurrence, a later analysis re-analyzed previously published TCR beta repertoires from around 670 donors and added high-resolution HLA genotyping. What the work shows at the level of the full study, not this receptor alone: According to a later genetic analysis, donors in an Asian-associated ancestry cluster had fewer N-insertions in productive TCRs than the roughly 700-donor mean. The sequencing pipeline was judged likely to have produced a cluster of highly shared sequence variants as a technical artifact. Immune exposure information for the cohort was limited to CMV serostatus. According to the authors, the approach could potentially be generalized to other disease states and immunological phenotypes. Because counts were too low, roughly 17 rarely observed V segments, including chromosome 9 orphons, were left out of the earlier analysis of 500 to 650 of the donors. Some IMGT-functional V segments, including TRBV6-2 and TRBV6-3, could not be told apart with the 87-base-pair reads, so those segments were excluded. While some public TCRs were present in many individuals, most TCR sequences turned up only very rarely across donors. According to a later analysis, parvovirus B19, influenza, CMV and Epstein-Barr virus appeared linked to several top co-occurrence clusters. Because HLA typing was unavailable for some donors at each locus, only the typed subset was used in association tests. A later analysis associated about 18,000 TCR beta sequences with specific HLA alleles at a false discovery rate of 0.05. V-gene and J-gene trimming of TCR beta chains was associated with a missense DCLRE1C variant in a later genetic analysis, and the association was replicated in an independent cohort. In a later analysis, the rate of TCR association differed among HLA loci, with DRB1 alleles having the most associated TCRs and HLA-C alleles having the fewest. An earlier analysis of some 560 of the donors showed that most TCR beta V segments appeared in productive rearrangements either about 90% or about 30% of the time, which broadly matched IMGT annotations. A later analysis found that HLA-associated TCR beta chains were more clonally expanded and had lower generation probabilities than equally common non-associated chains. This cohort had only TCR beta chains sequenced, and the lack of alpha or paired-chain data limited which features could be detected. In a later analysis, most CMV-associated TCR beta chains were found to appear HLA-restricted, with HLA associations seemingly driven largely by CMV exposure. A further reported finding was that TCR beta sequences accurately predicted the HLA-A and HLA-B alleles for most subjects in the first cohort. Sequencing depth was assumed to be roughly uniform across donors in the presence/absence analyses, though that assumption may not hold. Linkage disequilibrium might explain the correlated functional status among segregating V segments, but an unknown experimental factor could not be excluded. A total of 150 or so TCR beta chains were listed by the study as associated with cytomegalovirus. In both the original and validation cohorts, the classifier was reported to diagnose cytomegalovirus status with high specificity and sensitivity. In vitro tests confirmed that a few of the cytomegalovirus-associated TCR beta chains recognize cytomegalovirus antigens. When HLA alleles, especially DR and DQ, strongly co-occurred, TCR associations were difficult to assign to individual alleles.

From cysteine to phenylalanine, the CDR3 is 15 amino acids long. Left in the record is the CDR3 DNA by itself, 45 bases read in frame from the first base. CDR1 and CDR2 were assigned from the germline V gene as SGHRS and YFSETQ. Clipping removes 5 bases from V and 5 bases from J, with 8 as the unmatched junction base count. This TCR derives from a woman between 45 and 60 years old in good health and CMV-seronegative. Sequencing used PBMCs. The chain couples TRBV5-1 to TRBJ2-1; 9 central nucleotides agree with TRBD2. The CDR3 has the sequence CASSSLPSGDNEQFF. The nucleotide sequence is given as TGCGCCAGCAGTTCGCTCCCTAGCGGGGACAATGAGCAGTTCTTC.